Shown below are 30 T cell receptor beta chains from a single sample sequenced in a study of T-cell memory formation after mild COVID-19 (dated by TCRdb to the early 2020s). Preparation of the library involved 5' RACE. Sequencing used an Illumina NovaSeq 6000. The raw public reads went through TCRdb reprocessing: fastp at Q25, MiXCR clone calling, in-frame beta chains kept. Each CDR3 protein gets just one entry, which takes the most common genes and DNA from the rows behind it. The sample has approximately 440,000 distinct CDR3 sequences on record, about 19% of them singletons. The ten largest clones represent 7.5% to 9.5% of the sample. Sequenced input: PBMCs or a T cell subset sorted from them (not recorded which). The source is an adult woman who had mild COVID-19 (a few samples of this study predate the infection). The sample titles of this study are shuffled in the database, so cell type and time point are left out; the donor was told from shared clones.

This clonotype came up a few times. V usage is TRBV29-1 and J usage is TRBJ1-1; D not resolved. Germline-derived CDR1 and CDR2 are SQVTM and ANQGSEA. V shed 7 bases and J shed 6 bases, with 21 bases lying between them. CDR3 length equals 14 residues. The CDR3 bases are TGCAGCGCCTACCGCAGATCGGCGGATCCTGAAGCTTTCTTT. Protein sequence: CSAYRRSADPEAFF.

At least ten counts were recorded for this clonotype. The chain couples TRBV4-2 to TRBJ1-1; D not resolved. Per the germline V gene, CDR1 is LGHNA and CDR2 is YNFKEQ. The CDR3 is 13 residues long. V lost 0 bases to trimming and J lost 11 bases, with 13 bases between them. The CDR3 region is CASSQDGKGPAFF. The CDR3, as DNA: TGTGCCAGCAGCCAAGATGGAAAAGGGCCGGCTTTCTTT.

The chain is built from TRBV20-1 and TRBJ2-1; 7 nucleotides agree with TRBD2. The ends lost 6 bases at V and 6 bases at J; junction bases unmatched: 11. CDR1 and CDR2 from the germline V gene are DFQATT and SNEGSKA (reference sequence). This CDR3 comprises 14 residues. The CDR3: CSALGGRVGNEQFF. CDR3 sequence (DNA): TGCAGTGCCCTAGGAGGGAGGGTGGGCAATGAGCAGTTCTTC.

Only a few counts were recorded for this clonotype. The V gene is TRBV7-6, the J gene TRBJ2-2; D is undetermined. The ends were cut back, 5 bases at V and 3 bases at J, with 19 bases in the middle. This CDR3 is 17 amino acids long. Germline V CDR1 and CDR2: SGHVS, FNYEAQ. The CDR3 reads CASSLVPDQPYTGELFF. CDR3 nucleotide sequence: TGTGCCAGCAGCCTAGTCCCGGACCAGCCATACACCGGGGAGCTGTTTTTT.

The V gene is TRBV27, the J gene TRBJ1-1; D gene uncertain. This CDR3 region has 14 residues. Looked up from germline, CDR1 is MNHEY and CDR2 is SMNVEV (reference sequence). V was clipped by 0 bases and J by 7 bases, with 12 bases between them. The CDR3 is CASSLSALHGEAFF. The DNA of the CDR3 is TGTGCCAGCAGTTTATCGGCTCTGCACGGTGAAGCTTTCTTT.

This clonotype occurred a few times. This chain uses TRBV25-1 with TRBJ1-6; tentatively, D is TRBD1 (6 bases). The V and J ends lost 2 bases and 7 bases respectively, with 21 bases between them. The CDR3 totals 18 residues. Looked up from germline, CDR1 is MGHDK and CDR2 is SYGVNS. DNA of the CDR3: TGTGCCAGCAGTGAACACCTCTCCGGGGGACATCCGAATTCACCCCTCCACTTT. Its translation: CASSEHLSGGHPNSPLHF. Full variable domain (rest looked up from reference TRBV25-1 and TRBJ1-6): EADIYQTPRYLVIGTGKKITLECSQTMGHDKMYWYQQDPGMELHLIHYSYGVNSTEKGDLSSESTVSRIRTEHFPLTLESARPSHTSQYLCASSEHLSGGHPNSPLHFGNGTRLTVT.

This chain links TRBV5-1 with TRBJ2-7, with 7 bases identical to TRBD1. V lost 7 bases to trimming and J lost 2 bases; unmatched junction nucleotides: 3. The CDR3 has 12 residues. CDR1 and CDR2 from the germline V gene are SGHRS and YFSETQ. CDR3 sequence reads: CASRDSAYEQYF. The CDR3, as DNA: TGCGCCAGCCGGGACAGCGCCTACGAGCAGTACTTC.

V is TRBV20-1 and J is TRBJ2-7; D gene uncertain. Trimming removed 0 bases at V and 2 bases at J, with 14 bases between. Per the germline V gene, CDR1 is DFQATT and CDR2 is SNEGSKA (reference sequence). The CDR3 has 15 amino acids. CDR3 amino acids: CSARERWQPAYEQYF. The CDR3 DNA follows: TGCAGTGCTAGAGAGAGGTGGCAGCCCGCCTACGAGCAGTACTTC.

This chain connects TRBV3-1 to TRBJ1-2; maybe TRBD1 (5 bases). The CDR3 contains 16 residues. Per germline, CDR1 LGHDT and CDR2 YNNKEL (reference sequence). Trimming stripped 0 bases from V and 7 bases from J, with 18 bases between. CDR3 protein: CASSQDIAAGILGYTF. CDR3 nucleotide sequence: TGTGCCAGCAGCCAAGATATAGCGGCAGGGATTCTTGGCTACACCTTC.

The chain employs TRBV21-1 and TRBJ2-7. TRBV21-1 is marked as a pseudogene. The CDR3 loop spans 13 amino acids. Here the CDR3 DNA reads TGTGCCAGCAGCAAAGTTAGGACCTACGAGCAGTACTTC. Its translation: CASSKVRTYEQYF.

This clonotype was seen a handful of times. V usage is TRBV24-1 and J usage is TRBJ2-2, with D perhaps TRBD1 (5 bases). The V end lost 4 bases, the J end lost 2 bases, and 16 bases lay between the germline ends. Germline CDR1 and CDR2: KGHDR and SFDVKD. The CDR3 length is 17 residues. The CDR3 region has the DNA TGTGCCACCAGTGACCTTCGGAAGGGGTTTAACACCGGGGAGCTGTTTTTT. Translated: CATSDLRKGFNTGELFF.

This chain links TRBV20-1 with TRBJ1-2, with D possibly being TRBD1 (5 bases). Germline V gene data show CDR1 as DFQATT and CDR2 as SNEGSKA (reference sequence). The CDR3 has 16 residues. With 0 bases removed from V and 5 bases from J, the gap between germline ends came to 19 bases. Written as DNA, the CDR3 is TGCAGTGCTAGAGAAGGGGTCTACGGGGTTAGTTATGGCTACACCTTC. Amino acids: CSAREGVYGVSYGYTF.

This clonotype was seen only a few times. The chain carries TRBV4-1 and TRBJ1-6; 8 nucleotides line up with TRBD1. Unmatched junction bases numbered 5, after V lost 3 bases and J lost 10 bases. Germline V gene data show CDR1 as MGHRA and CDR2 as YSYEKL. The CDR3 is 14 residues long. This CDR3 is CASSQTGAGSPLHF. The CDR3 nucleotides are TGCGCCAGCAGCCAGACAGGGGCCGGGTCACCCCTCCACTTT.

The chain links TRBV3-1 to TRBJ2-1; TRBD2 aligns across 7 bases. Trimming took 2 bases from V and 4 from J; bases not matched to a gene: 5. This CDR3 is 15 amino acids long. CDR1 LGHDT and CDR2 YNNKEL come from the germline V gene (reference sequence). CDR3 protein: CASSQPLAIYNEQFF. In nucleotides, the CDR3 is TGTGCCAGCAGCCAACCACTAGCGATATACAATGAGCAGTTCTTC.

The chain has TRBV12-3 or TRBV12-4 and TRBJ1-5; 9 bases match TRBD1. This CDR3 has 15 amino acids. Trimming took 5 bases from V and 4 from J; bases not matched to a gene: 6. CDR3 bases: TGTGCCAGCAGTACCCGACAGGGGGAGAATCAGCCCCAGCATTTT. Encoded protein: CASSTRQGENQPQHF.

The chain couples TRBV24-1 to TRBJ1-5; D ambiguous. Germline V CDR1 and CDR2: KGHDR, SFDVKD. The length of the CDR3 is 14 residues. The V gene lost 4 bases and the J gene lost 1 base, with 7 bases spanning the gap. The CDR3 loop is CATSDPGSNQPQHF. The CDR3 region has the DNA TGTGCCACCAGTGACCCCGGGAGCAATCAGCCCCAGCATTTT.

This clonotype was seen a handful of times. The V gene is TRBV7-9, the J gene TRBJ1-1; tentatively, D is TRBD1 (6 bases). The CDR3 has 15 amino acids. V was trimmed by 5 bases and J by 1 base, leaving 14 bases between them. The germline V gene has CDR1 SEHNR and CDR2 FQNEAQ (reference sequence). The CDR3 loop reads CASSLYSQGNTEAFF. The CDR3 coding sequence is TGTGCCAGCAGCCTTTACTCACAGGGGAACACTGAAGCTTTCTTT.

The chain links TRBV29-1 to TRBJ1-1; D might be TRBD1 (5 bases). There are 13 residues in the CDR3. Trimming removed 4 bases at V and 0 bases at J, with 9 bases between. The germline CDR1 and CDR2 sequences are SQVTM and ANQGSEA. CDR3 nucleotides: TGCAGCGTTGGGGGGAACCTGAACACTGAAGCTTTCTTT. Translating gives CSVGGNLNTEAFF.

Only a few counts were recorded for this clonotype. The CDR3 is CASSPLEFDDQKNYGYTF. CDR3 bases: TGTGCCAGCTCACCTCTTGAGTTTGACGACCAAAAGAACTATGGCTACACCTTC. This chain joins TRBV18 and TRBJ1-2; D is undetermined. CDR3 length: 18 residues. V was pared by 3 bases and J by 2 bases, with 22 bases between. CDR1 is KGHSH, CDR2 LQKENI, per germline. Using reference TRBV18 and TRBJ1-2 for the parts outside the CDR3, the full variable domain is NAGVMQNPRHLVRRRGQEARLRCSPMKGHSHVYWYRQLPEEGLKFMVYLQKENIIDESGMPKERFSAEFPKEGPSILRIQQVVRGDSAAYFCASSPLEFDDQKNYGYTFGSGTRLTVV.

This chain links TRBV11-2 with TRBJ2-2, with D possibly being TRBD2 (6 bases). V lost 6 bases and J lost 4, with 12 bases in between. The CDR3 runs 14 residues. CDR1 is SGHAT, CDR2 FQNNGV, per germline. The CDR3 protein is CASRATSSTGELFF. DNA for the CDR3: TGTGCCAGCAGGGCTACTAGCTCCACCGGGGAGCTGTTTTTT.

The table lists this clonotype with a few counts. The chain employs TRBV12-5 and TRBJ1-5, with D hard to call. Germline CDR1 LGHNT, CDR2 FRNRAP. The CDR3 extends over 13 amino acids. Deletions cut 5 bases from V and 2 bases from J, with 7 bases between. CDR3 DNA: TGTGCTAGTGGTCCCGGAGGCAATCAGCCCCAGCATTTT. This encodes CASGPGGNQPQHF.

The chain links TRBV11-1 to TRBJ2-5; D not certain. Per germline, CDR1 SGHAT and CDR2 FQDESV (reference sequence). Trimming cost V 3 bases and J 5 bases, with 10 bases left between them. This CDR3 has 13 amino acids. As DNA, the CDR3 is TGTGCCAGCAGCTTTGGCAACCGGGAGACCCAGTACTTC. Translating gives CASSFGNRETQYF.

This clonotype was counted only a few times. This chain connects TRBV7-2 to TRBJ2-5, with D perhaps TRBD1 or TRBD2 (5 bases each). Trimming removed 5 bases from V and 5 bases from J, with 21 bases in between. Germline V gene data show CDR1 as SGHTA and CDR2 as FQGNSA. The CDR3 is made up of 16 amino acids. CDR3 DNA: TGTGCCAGCAGCCCGATTGATGGGGCAGCTAGCGAGACCCAGTACTTC. Its translation: CASSPIDGAASETQYF.

The V and J genes are TRBV10-3 and TRBJ2-3; D not resolved. CDR1 ENHRY and CDR2 SYGVKD come from the germline V gene. The CDR3 sequence is 15 residues long. The V gene lost 2 bases and the J gene lost 1 base, with 10 bases spanning the gap. CDR3 loop: CAISELNGGTDTQYF. Here the CDR3 DNA reads TGTGCCATCAGTGAGCTAAATGGTGGCACAGATACGCAGTATTTT.

There are a few counts of this clonotype. The chain employs TRBV6-1 and TRBJ2-5; 8 nucleotides agree with TRBD1. This CDR3 is 14 amino acids long. In germline, CDR1 is MNHNS, CDR2 SASEGT. Trimming removed 6 bases from V and 6 bases from J; junction bases left unmatched: 9. The CDR3 protein is CASRDREIFQTQYF. The DNA for the CDR3 is TGTGCCAGCAGGGACAGGGAGATCTTCCAGACCCAGTACTTC.

This clonotype has more than one count but fewer than ten. This chain links TRBV15 with TRBJ2-3; D is undetermined. Germline-derived CDR1 and CDR2 are LNHNV and YYDKDF (reference sequence). V was clipped by 4 bases and J by 1 base, with 12 bases between them. The CDR3 totals 15 residues. The CDR3 DNA reads TGTGCCACCAGCACTAGGGTGGGTGGCACAGATACGCAGTATTTT. This sequence encodes CATSTRVGGTDTQYF.

The DNA of the CDR3 is TGCGCCAGCAGCCGTGACAGGGTGGCCGGGGAGCTGTTTTTT. This codes for CASSRDRVAGELFF. The chain carries TRBV5-1 and TRBJ2-2; 7 positions agree with TRBD1. Germline CDR1 reads SGHRS; CDR2 reads YFSETQ. V trimming: 4 bases; J trimming: 6 bases; junction bases outside the gene matches: 6. The CDR3 contains 14 residues. Full variable domain (rest looked up from reference TRBV5-1 and TRBJ2-2): KAGVTQTPRYLIKTRGQQVTLSCSPISGHRSVSWYQQTPGQGLQFLFEYFSETQRNKGNFPGRFSGRQFSNSRSEMNVSTLELGDSALYLCASSRDRVAGELFFGEGSRLTVL.

This clonotype was observed a few times. In nucleotides, the CDR3 is TGTGCCAGTACGATCTCTTCTGGGGGCAATGAAAAACTGTTTTTT. It encodes CASTISSGGNEKLFF. This chain connects TRBV19 to TRBJ1-4; perhaps TRBD1 as D (6 bases). With 7 bases removed from V and 5 bases from J, the gap between germline ends came to 17 bases. Germline V gene lookup returns CDR1 LNHDA and CDR2 SQIVND (reference sequence). This CDR3 region has 15 residues.

This rearrangement joins TRBV7-2 to TRBJ2-1; possibly TRBD2 for D (6 bases). Per the germline V gene, CDR1 is SGHTA and CDR2 is FQGNSA. Deletions cut 0 bases from V and 9 bases from J, with 12 bases between. The CDR3 totals 14 residues. CDR3: CASSLATGAVEQFF. The DNA for the CDR3 is TGTGCCAGCAGCTTAGCAACGGGAGCGGTTGAGCAGTTCTTC.

This clonotype showed up just a few times. The chain uses TRBV6-2 or TRBV6-3 and TRBJ1-1; perhaps TRBD1 as D (6 bases). The CDR3 consists of 18 residues. CDR1 is MNHEY and CDR2 is SVGEGT in the germline V gene. Between the trimmed V and J ends, which lost 5 bases and 0 bases, there was a span of 22 bases. Here the CDR3 reads CASSRPPTGMGLNTEAFF. The CDR3 nucleotides read TGTGCCAGCAGTCGCCCTCCTACAGGGATGGGGCTGAACACTGAAGCTTTCTTT.